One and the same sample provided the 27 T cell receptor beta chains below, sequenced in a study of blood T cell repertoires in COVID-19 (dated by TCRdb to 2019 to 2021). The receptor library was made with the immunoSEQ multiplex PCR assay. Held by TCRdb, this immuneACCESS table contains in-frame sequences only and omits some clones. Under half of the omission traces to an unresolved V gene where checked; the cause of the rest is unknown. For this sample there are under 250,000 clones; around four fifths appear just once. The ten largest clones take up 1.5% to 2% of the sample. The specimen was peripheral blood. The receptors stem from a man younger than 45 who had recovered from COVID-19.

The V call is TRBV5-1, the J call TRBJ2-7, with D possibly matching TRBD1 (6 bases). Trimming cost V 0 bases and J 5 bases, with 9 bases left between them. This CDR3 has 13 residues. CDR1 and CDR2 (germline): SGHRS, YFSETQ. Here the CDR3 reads CASSLDRADEQYF. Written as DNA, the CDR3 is TGCGCCAGCAGCTTGGACAGGGCGGACGAGCAGTACTTC.

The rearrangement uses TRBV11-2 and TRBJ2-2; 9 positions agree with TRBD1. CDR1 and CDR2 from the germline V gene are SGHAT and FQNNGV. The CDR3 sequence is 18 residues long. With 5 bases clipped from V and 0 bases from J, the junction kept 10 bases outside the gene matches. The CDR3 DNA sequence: TGTGCCAGCAGCCCCCTCCCAGGGACAGGGCCGAACACCGGGGAGCTGTTTTTT. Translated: CASSPLPGTGPNTGELFF.

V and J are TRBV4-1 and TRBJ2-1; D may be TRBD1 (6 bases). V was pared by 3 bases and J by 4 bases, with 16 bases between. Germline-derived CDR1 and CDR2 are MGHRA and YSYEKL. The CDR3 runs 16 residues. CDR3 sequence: CASSQGPGVPYNEQFF. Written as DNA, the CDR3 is TGCGCCAGCAGCCAGGGACCAGGGGTCCCTTACAATGAGCAGTTCTTC.

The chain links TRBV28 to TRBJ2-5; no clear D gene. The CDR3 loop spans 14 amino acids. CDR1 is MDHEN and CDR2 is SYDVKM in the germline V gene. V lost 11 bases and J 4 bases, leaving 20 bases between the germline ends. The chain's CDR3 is CACSGLRFAETQYF. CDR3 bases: TGTGCCTGCTCTGGGTTGCGGTTCGCAGAGACCCAGTACTTC. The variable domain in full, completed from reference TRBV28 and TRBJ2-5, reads DVKVTQSSRYLVKRTGEKVFLECVQDMDHENMFWYRQDPGLGLRLIYFSYDVKMKEKGDIPEGYSVSREKKERFSLILESASTNQTSMYLCACSGLRFAETQYFGPGTRLLVL.

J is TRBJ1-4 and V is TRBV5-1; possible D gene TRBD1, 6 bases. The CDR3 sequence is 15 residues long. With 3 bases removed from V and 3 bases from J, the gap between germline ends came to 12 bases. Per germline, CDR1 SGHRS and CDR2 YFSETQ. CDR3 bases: TGCGCCAGCAGCTCTGGGAGGGGGGCTAATGAAAAACTGTTTTTT. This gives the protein CASSSGRGANEKLFF.

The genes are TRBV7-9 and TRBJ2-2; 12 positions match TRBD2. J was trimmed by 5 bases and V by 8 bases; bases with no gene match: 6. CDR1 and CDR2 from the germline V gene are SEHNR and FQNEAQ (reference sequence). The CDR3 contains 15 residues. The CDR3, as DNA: TGTGCCAGCGGAGGGACTAGCGGGCCAACCGGGGAGCTGTTTTTT. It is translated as CASGGTSGPTGELFF.

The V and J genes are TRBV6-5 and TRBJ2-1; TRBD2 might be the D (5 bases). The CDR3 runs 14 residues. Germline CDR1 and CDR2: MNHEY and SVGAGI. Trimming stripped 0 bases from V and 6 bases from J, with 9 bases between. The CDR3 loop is CASSYSASRNEQFF. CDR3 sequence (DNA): TGTGCCAGCAGTTACTCGGCTAGCCGCAATGAGCAGTTCTTC.

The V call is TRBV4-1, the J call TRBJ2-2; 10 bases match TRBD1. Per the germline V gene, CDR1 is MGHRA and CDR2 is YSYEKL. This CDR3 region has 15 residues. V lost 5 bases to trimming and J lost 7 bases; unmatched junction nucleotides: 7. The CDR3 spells CASSRGTGDSGELFF. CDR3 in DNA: TGCGCCAGCAGCAGGGGGACAGGGGACAGCGGGGAGCTGTTTTTT.

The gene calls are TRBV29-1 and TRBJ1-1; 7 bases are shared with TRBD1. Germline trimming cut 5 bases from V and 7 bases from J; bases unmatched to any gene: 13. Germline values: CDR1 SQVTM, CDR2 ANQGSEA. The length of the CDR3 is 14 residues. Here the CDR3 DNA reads TGCAGCGTTAAGTTCAGAAGGGGGCCGGGTGAAGCTTTCTTT. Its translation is CSVKFRRGPGEAFF.

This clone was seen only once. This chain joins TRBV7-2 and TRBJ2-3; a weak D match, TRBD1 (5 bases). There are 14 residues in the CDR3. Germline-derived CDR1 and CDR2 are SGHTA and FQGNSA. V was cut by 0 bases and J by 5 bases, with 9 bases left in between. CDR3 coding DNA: TGTGCCAGCAGCTTAGCAGGGGAAGAAGATACGCAGTATTTT. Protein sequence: CASSLAGEEDTQYF. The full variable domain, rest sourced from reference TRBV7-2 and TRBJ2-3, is GAGVSQSPSNKVTEKGKDVELRCDPISGHTALYWYRQSLGQGLEFLIYFQGNSAPDKSGLPSDRFSAERTGGSVSTLTIQRTQQEDSAVYLCASSLAGEEDTQYFGPGTRLTVL.

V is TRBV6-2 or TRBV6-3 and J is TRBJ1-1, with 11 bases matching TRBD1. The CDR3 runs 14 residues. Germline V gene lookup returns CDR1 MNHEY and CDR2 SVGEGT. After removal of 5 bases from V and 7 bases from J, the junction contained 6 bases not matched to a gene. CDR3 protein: CASSRTGGLLEAFF. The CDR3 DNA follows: TGTGCCAGCAGTCGGACAGGGGGCCTTCTTGAAGCTTTCTTT.

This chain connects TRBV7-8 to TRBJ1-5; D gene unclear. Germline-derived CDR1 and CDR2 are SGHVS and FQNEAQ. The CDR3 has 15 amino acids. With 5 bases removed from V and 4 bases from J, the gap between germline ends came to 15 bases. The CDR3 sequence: CASSRRRALNQPQHF. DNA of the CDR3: TGTGCCAGCAGCAGACGGAGGGCACTAAATCAGCCCCAGCATTTT.

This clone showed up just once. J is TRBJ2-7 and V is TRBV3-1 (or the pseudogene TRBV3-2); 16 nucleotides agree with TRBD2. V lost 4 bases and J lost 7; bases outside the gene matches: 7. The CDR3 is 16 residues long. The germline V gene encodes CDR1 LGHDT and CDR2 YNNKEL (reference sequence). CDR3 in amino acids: CASSRGTSGGVGEQYF. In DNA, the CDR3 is TGTGCCAGCAGCCGCGGGACTAGCGGGGGGGTAGGGGAGCAGTACTTC.

CDR3 residues: CASSPTGFGETQYF. The CDR3, as DNA: TGTGCCAGCAGCCCCACAGGGTTTGGAGAGACCCAGTACTTC. The chain combines TRBV9 with TRBJ2-5; TRBD1 is a possible D gene (6 bases). The CDR3 has 14 residues. Trimming shortened V by 4 bases and J by 4 bases, and 14 bases separated the two germline ends. CDR1 is SGDLS and CDR2 is YYNGEE in the germline V gene. Supplemented by reference TRBV9 and TRBJ2-5, the full variable domain reads DSGVTQTPKHLITATGQRVTLRCSPRSGDLSVYWYQQSLDQGLQFLIQYYNGEERAKGNILERFSAQQFPDLHSELNLSSLELGDSALYFCASSPTGFGETQYFGPGTRLLVL.

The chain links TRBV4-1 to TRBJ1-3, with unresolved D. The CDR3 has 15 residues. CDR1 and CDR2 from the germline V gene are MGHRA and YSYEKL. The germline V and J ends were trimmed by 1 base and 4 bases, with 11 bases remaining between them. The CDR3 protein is CASSQVADFGNTIYF. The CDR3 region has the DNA TGCGCCAGCAGCCAAGTTGCAGACTTCGGAAACACCATATATTTT.

CDR3 in DNA: TGTGCCATCAGTGAGTCAATAGCGGCCGCCTACGAGCAGTACTTC. Its translation: CAISESIAAAYEQYF. The chain uses TRBV10-3 and TRBJ2-7; a weak D match, TRBD2 (6 bases). Trimming shortened V by 0 bases and J by 2 bases, and 11 bases separated the two germline ends. There are 15 residues in the CDR3. Germline loops: CDR1 ENHRY, CDR2 SYGVKD.

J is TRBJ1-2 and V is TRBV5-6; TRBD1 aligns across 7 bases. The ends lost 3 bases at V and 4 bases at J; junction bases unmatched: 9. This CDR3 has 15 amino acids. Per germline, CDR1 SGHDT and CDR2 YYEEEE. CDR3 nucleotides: TGTGCCAGCAGCTCGGGGACAGTGGGTTTCTATGGCTACACCTTC. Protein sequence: CASSSGTVGFYGYTF. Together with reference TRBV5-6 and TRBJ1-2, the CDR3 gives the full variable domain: DAGVTQSPTHLIKTRGQQVTLRCSPKSGHDTVSWYQQALGQGPQFIFQYYEEEERQRGNFPDRFSGHQFPNYSSELNVNALLLGDSALYLCASSSGTVGFYGYTFGSGTRLTVV.

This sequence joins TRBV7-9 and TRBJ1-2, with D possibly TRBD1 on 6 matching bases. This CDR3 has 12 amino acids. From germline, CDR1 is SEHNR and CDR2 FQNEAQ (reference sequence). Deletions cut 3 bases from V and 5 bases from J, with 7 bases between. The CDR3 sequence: CASSFQGYGYTF. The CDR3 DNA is TGTGCCAGCAGCTTTCAGGGGTATGGCTACACCTTC.

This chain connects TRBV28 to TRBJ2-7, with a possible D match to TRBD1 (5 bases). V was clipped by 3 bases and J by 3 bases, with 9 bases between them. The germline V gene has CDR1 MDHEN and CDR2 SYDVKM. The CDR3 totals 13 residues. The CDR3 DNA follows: TGTGCCAGCAGTTTGAAGACAGACTACGAGCAGTACGTC. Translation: CASSLKTDYEQYV.

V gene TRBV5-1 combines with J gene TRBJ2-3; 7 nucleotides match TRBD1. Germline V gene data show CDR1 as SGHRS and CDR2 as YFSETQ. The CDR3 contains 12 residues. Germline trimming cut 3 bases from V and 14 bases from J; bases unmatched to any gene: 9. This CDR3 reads CASSSPRQGLYF. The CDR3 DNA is TGCGCCAGCAGCTCGCCCAGACAGGGTCTGTATTTT.

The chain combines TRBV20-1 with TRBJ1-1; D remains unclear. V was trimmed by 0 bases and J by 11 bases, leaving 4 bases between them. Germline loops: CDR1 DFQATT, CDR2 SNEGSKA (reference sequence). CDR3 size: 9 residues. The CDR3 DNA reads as TGCAGTGCTAGAGATCCGGCTTTCTTT. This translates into CSARDPAFF.

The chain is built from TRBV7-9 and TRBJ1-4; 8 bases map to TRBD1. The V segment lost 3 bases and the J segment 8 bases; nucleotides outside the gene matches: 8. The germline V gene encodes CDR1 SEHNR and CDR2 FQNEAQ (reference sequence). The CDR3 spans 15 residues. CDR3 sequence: CASSFRAGGLEKLFF. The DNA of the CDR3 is TGTGCCAGCAGCTTCAGGGCAGGGGGCTTGGAAAAACTGTTTTTT.

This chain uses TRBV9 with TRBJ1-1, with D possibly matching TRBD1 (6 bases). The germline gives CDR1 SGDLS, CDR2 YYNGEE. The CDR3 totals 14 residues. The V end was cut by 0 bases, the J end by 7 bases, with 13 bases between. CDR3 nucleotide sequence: TGTGCCAGCAGCGTAGAGGGGGGGCTGGGTGAAGCTTTCTTT. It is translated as CASSVEGGLGEAFF.

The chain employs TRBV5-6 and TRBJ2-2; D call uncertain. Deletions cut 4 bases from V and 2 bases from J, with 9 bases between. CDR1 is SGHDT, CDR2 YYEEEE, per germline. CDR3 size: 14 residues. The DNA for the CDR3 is TGTGCCAGCAGCCGAGGCAGCAACACCGGGGAGCTGTTTTTT. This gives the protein CASSRGSNTGELFF.

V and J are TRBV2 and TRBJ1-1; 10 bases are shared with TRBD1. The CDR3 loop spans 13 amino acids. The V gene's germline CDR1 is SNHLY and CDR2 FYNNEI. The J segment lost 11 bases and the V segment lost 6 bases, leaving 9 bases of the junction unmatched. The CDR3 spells CASRGTGDARAFF. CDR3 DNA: TGTGCCAGCAGGGGGACAGGGGATGCCCGGGCTTTCTTT.

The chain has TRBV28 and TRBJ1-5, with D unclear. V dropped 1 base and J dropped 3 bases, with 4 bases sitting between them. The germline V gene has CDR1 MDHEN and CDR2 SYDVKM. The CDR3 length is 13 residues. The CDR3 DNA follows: TGTGCCAGCAGTTTATCCAACAATCAGCCCCAGCATTTT. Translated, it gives CASSLSNNQPQHF.

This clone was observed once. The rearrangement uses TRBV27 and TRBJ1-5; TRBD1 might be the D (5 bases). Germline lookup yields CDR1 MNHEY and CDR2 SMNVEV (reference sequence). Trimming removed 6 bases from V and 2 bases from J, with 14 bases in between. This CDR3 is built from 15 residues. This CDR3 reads CASSPWGDGNQPQHF. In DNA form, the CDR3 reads TGTGCCAGCAGCCCCTGGGGGGACGGCAATCAGCCCCAGCATTTT.